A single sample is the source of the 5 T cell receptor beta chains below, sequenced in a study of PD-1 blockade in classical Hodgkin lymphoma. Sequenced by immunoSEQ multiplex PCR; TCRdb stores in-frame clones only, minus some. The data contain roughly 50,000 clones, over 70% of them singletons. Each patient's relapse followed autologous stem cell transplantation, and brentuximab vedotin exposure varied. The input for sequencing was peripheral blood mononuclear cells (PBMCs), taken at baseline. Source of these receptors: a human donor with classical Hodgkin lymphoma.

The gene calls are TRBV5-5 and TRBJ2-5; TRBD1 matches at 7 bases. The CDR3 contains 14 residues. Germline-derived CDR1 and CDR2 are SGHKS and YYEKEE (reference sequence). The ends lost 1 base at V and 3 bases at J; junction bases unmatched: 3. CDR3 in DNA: TGTGCCAGCAGCTTGCCGGGACAGAAAGAGACCCAGTACTTC. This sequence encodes CASSLPGQKETQYF.

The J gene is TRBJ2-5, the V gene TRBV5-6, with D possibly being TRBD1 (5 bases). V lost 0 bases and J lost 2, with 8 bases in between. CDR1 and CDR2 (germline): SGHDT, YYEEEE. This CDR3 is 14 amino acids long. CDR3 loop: CASSLAAGQETQYF. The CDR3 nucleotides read TGTGCCAGCAGCTTGGCGGCAGGGCAAGAGACCCAGTACTTC. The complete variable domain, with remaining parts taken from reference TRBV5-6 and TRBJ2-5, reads DAGVTQSPTHLIKTRGQQVTLRCSPKSGHDTVSWYQQALGQGPQFIFQYYEEEERQRGNFPDRFSGHQFPNYSSELNVNALLLGDSALYLCASSLAAGQETQYFGPGTRLLVL.

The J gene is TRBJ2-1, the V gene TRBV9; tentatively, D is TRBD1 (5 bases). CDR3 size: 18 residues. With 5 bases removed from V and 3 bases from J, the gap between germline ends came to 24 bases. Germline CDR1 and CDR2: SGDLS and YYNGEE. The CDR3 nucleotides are TGTGCCAGCAGTGTATACTCAGCCAGGGTGGGGTTCTACAATGAGCAGTTCTTC. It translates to CASSVYSARVGFYNEQFF. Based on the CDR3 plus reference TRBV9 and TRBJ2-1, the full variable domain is DSGVTQTPKHLITATGQRVTLRCSPRSGDLSVYWYQQSLDQGLQFLIQYYNGEERAKGNILERFSAQQFPDLHSELNLSSLELGDSALYFCASSVYSARVGFYNEQFFGPGTRLTVL.

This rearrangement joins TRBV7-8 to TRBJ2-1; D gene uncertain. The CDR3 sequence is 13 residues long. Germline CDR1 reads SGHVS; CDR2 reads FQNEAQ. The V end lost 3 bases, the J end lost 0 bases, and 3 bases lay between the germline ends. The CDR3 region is CASSFDSYNEQFF. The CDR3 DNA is TGTGCCAGCAGCTTCGACTCCTACAATGAGCAGTTCTTC.

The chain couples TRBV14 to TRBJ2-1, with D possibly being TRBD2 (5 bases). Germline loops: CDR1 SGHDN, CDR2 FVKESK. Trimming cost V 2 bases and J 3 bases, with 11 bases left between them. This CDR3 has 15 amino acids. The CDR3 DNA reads TGTGCCAGCAGCCAAACTGGGAGCGGCTACAATGAGCAGTTCTTC. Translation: CASSQTGSGYNEQFF.